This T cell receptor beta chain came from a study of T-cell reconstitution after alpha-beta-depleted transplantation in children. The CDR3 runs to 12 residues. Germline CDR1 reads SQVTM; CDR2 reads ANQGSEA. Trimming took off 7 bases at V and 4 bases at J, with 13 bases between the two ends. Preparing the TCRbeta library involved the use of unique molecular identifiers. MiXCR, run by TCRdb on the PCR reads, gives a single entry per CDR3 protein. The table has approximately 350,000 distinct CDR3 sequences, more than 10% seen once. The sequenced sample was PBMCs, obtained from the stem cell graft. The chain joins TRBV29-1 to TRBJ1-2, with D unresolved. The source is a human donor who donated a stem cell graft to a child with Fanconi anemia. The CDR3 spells CSALSAGYGYTF. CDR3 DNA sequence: TGCAGCGCCCTTTCTGCGGGCTATGGCTACACCTTC.